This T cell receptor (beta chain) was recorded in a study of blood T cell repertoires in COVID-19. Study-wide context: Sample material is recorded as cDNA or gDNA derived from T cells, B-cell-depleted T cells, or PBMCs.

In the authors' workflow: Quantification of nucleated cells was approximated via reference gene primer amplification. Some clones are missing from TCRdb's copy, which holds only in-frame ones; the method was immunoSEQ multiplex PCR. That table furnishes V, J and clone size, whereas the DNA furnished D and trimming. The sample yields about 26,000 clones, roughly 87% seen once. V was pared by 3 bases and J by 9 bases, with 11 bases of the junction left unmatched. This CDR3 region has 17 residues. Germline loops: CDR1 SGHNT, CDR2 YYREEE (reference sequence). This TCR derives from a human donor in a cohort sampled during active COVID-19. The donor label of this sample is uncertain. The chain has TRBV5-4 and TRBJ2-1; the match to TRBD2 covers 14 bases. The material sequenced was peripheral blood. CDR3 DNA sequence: TGTGCCAGCAGCTCCCTAAGACTAGCGGGGGGGATGGGTGAGCAGTTCTTC. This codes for CASSSLRLAGGMGEQFF. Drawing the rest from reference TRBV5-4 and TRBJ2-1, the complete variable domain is ETGVTQSPTHLIKTRGQQVTLRCSSQSGHNTVSWYQQALGQGPQFIFQYYREEENGRGNFPPRFSGLQFPNYSSELNVNALELDDSALYLCASSSLRLAGGMGEQFFGPGTRLTVL.